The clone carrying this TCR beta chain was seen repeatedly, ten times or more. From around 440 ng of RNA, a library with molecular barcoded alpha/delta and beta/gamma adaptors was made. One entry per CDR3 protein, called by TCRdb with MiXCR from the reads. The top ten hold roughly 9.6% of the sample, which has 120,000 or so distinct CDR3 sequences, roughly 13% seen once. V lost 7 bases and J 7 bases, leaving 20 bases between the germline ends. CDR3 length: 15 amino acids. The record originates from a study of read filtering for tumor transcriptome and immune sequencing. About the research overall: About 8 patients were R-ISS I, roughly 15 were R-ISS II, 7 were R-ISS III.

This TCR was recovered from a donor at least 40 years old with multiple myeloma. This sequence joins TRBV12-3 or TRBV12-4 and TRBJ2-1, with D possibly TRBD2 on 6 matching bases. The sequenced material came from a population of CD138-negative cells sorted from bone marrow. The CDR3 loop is CASTTEAGRENEQFF. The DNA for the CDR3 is TGTGCCAGCACCACCGAGGCGGGGCGCGAAAATGAGCAGTTCTTC.